Shown below are 26 T cell receptor beta chains from a single sample sequenced in a study of cytomegalovirus exposure and HLA in healthy donors. Method: immunoSEQ multiplex PCR; TCRdb's copy keeps in-frame clones and lacks some. The data show some 330,000 clones, roughly 90% seen once. The specimen was PBMCs. Every receptor here comes from a woman in her late teens or twenties in good health and CMV-seronegative.

The CDR3 loop reads CASSNLDSNEQFF. The CDR3 DNA follows: TGCGCCAGCAGCAACCTTGACAGCAATGAGCAGTTCTTC. V and J are TRBV5-1 and TRBJ2-1; the D gene is possibly TRBD1 (5 bases). Trimming cost V 4 bases and J 6 bases, with 11 bases left between them. Per germline, CDR1 SGHRS and CDR2 YFSETQ. This CDR3 contains 13 residues.

The gene calls are TRBV29-1 and TRBJ2-1; TRBD2 is a possible D gene (7 bases). The CDR3 runs to 13 residues. From germline, CDR1 is SQVTM and CDR2 ANQGSEA. V was trimmed by 7 bases and J by 8 bases, leaving 18 bases between them. The CDR3 protein is CSDSGGPADEQFF. CDR3 DNA: TGCAGCGACTCGGGGGGCCCGGCGGATGAGCAGTTCTTC.

There are a few counts of this clone. The sample has other DNA sequences that encode this CDR3 too. The V and J genes are TRBV4-3 and TRBJ1-2, with 7 positions matching TRBD1. V was pared by 0 bases and J by 4 bases, with 5 bases of the junction left unmatched. CDR1 is LGHNA, CDR2 YSLEER, per germline. This CDR3 is 15 amino acids long. CDR3 DNA sequence: TGCGCCAGCAGCCAAGATCGACAGGGATTCTATGGCTACACCTTC. Translating gives CASSQDRQGFYGYTF.

The chain combines TRBV4-2 with TRBJ2-7; 10 bases agree with TRBD1. Germline loops: CDR1 LGHNA, CDR2 YNFKEQ. This CDR3 spans 17 amino acids. The trim removed 2 bases at V and 0 bases at J, leaving 7 bases unmatched. CDR3 sequence (DNA): TGTGCCAGCAGCCAACCCTCTGGGACAGGGGCCTCCTACGAGCAGTACTTC. This gives the protein CASSQPSGTGASYEQYF.

The chain combines TRBV15 with TRBJ2-3; 7 bases match TRBD2. The CDR3 is 15 amino acids. Germline assignment: CDR1 LNHNV and CDR2 YYDKDF (reference sequence). Trimming at V came to 5 bases and at J to 0 bases, leaving 5 bases not matched to a gene. Here the CDR3 DNA reads TGTGCCACCAGCGTTAGCGGGCCCAGCACAGATACGCAGTATTTT. The encoded protein is CATSVSGPSTDTQYF.

The gene calls are TRBV18 and TRBJ2-3, with 10 bases lining up with TRBD2. V lost 2 bases, J lost 0 bases, and 5 bases stayed unmatched. The CDR3 contains 17 residues. The germline V gene has CDR1 KGHSH and CDR2 LQKENI. For the CDR3, the DNA is TGTGCCAGCTCACCAAGCCCAGCGGGAGGGAGCACAGATACGCAGTATTTT. It translates to CASSPSPAGGSTDTQYF.

The chain is built from TRBV5-4 and TRBJ2-3, with TRBD2 matching over 12 bases. From germline, CDR1 is SGHNT and CDR2 YYREEE (reference sequence). J gave up 5 bases and V 4 bases, and 8 bases lay outside the gene matches. This CDR3 spans 16 amino acids. Written as DNA, the CDR3 is TGTGCCAGCAGCCCCCGGACTAGCGGGAATGGAGATACGCAGTATTTT. Its translation is CASSPRTSGNGDTQYF.

V and J are TRBV19 and TRBJ2-7, with 9 bases matching TRBD1. The V and J ends lost 6 bases and 4 bases, in that order; junction bases with no gene match: 7. This CDR3 comprises 14 residues. Germline CDR1 and CDR2: LNHDA and SQIVND (reference sequence). CDR3 loop: CASSVDRGAYEQYF. CDR3 sequence (DNA): TGTGCCAGTAGCGTCGACAGGGGGGCATACGAGCAGTACTTC.

This chain connects TRBV6-1 to TRBJ1-5, with TRBD1 matching 7 bases. Germline V gives CDR1 MNHNS, CDR2 SASEGT. With 8 bases clipped from V and 6 bases from J, the junction kept 10 bases outside the gene matches. This CDR3 spans 14 amino acids. The CDR3 reads CASPPEGAIQPQHF. For the CDR3, the DNA is TGTGCCAGCCCACCGGAGGGGGCAATTCAGCCCCAGCATTTT.

The chain combines TRBV29-1 with TRBJ2-7; 12 positions agree with TRBD2. There are 17 residues in the CDR3. Trimming took 3 bases from V and 7 from J; bases not matched to a gene: 16. Germline loops: CDR1 SQVTM, CDR2 ANQGSEA. The chain's CDR3 is CSVEGLAGGQGAVEQYF. The CDR3 nucleotides are TGCAGCGTTGAGGGGCTAGCGGGAGGGCAGGGGGCTGTAGAGCAGTACTTC.

The CDR3 protein is CASSLTLQGRNGYTF. In DNA, the CDR3 is TGCGCCAGCAGTCTTACCCTACAGGGTAGGAATGGCTACACCTTC. The chain uses TRBV5-1 and TRBJ1-2; D perhaps matches TRBD1 (6 bases). CDR1 and CDR2 from the germline V gene are SGHRS and YFSETQ. The CDR3 runs to 15 residues. V was trimmed by 5 bases and J by 6 bases, leaving 20 bases between them.

The chain couples TRBV11-3 to TRBJ2-2, with 16 bases aligning to TRBD2. Germline CDR1 SGHNT, CDR2 YENEEA. After removal of 4 bases from V and 4 bases from J, the junction contained 3 bases not matched to a gene. There are 17 residues in the CDR3. The CDR3 DNA is TGTGCCAGCAGCTCGGGACTAGCGGGAGGGGGCACCGGGGAGCTGTTTTTT. This sequence encodes CASSSGLAGGGTGELFF.

The chain recombines TRBV4-1 with TRBJ2-6; TRBD2 aligns across 10 bases. The CDR3 consists of 19 residues. The J segment lost 2 bases and the V segment lost 2 bases, leaving 9 bases of the junction unmatched. The V gene's germline CDR1 is MGHRA and CDR2 YSYEKL. In DNA, the CDR3 is TGCGCCAGCAGCCAAATAGGACTAGCGGATCTGACTGGGGCCAACGTCCTGACTTTC. This gives the protein CASSQIGLADLTGANVLTF.

This chain joins TRBV28 and TRBJ2-7; tentatively, D is TRBD2 (6 bases). CDR1 and CDR2 from the germline V gene are MDHEN and SYDVKM. The CDR3 covers 14 residues. Deletions cut 8 bases from V and 2 bases from J, with 16 bases between. Here the CDR3 DNA reads TGTGCCAGCCTTCCGGAGGGAAGTCCCTACGAGCAGTACTTC. It codes for CASLPEGSPYEQYF.

V is TRBV11-2 and J is TRBJ1-1; D unclear. Deletions cut 5 bases from V and 4 bases from J, with 11 bases between. CDR1 SGHAT and CDR2 FQNNGV come from the germline V gene. The CDR3 totals 13 residues. The CDR3 here is CASSVEFSTEAFF. The DNA for the CDR3 is TGTGCCAGCAGCGTGGAGTTCTCCACTGAAGCTTTCTTT.

A word on this clone: The same CDR3 also results from other DNA sequences found in this sample. The rearrangement joins TRBV28 to TRBJ1-2; no reliable D call. CDR3 length: 11 residues. Germline CDR1 MDHEN, CDR2 SYDVKM. The CDR3 DNA follows: TGTGCGACAACCGCTAACTATGGCTACACCTTC. Translating gives CATTANYGYTF.

The chain is built from TRBV10-3 and TRBJ1-5; TRBD1 matches 7 bases. V gave up 4 bases and J gave up 4 bases; unmatched junction bases: 7. Germline loops: CDR1 ENHRY, CDR2 SYGVKD. CDR3 length: 15 amino acids. The CDR3 sequence is CAISAGTAKNQPQHF. The CDR3 DNA sequence: TGTGCCATCAGTGCTGGGACAGCTAAAAATCAGCCCCAGCATTTT.

The chain links TRBV7-9 to TRBJ1-3; 7 bases line up with TRBD1. The CDR3 is 14 amino acids. Germline loops: CDR1 SEHNR, CDR2 FQNEAQ (reference sequence). Trimming took 3 bases from V and 2 from J; bases not matched to a gene: 1. The CDR3 reads CASSFTGAGNTIYF. The CDR3 region has the DNA TGTGCCAGCAGCTTTACAGGGGCTGGAAACACCATATATTTT. Based on the CDR3 plus reference TRBV7-9 and TRBJ1-3, the full variable domain is DTGVSQNPRHKITKRGQNVTFRCDPISEHNRLYWYRQTLGQGPEFLTYFQNEAQLEKSRLLSDRFSAERPKGSFSTLEIQRTEQGDSAMYLCASSFTGAGNTIYFGEGSWLTVV.

J is TRBJ1-4 and V is TRBV10-3, with TRBD1 matching 7 bases. V gave up 8 bases and J gave up 3 bases; unmatched junction bases: 9. The CDR3 has 15 residues. Germline lookup yields CDR1 ENHRY and CDR2 SYGVKD. CDR3 in amino acids: CAIGRATGANEKLFF. The CDR3 DNA follows: TGTGCCATCGGGCGGGCCACAGGGGCTAATGAAAAACTGTTTTTT.

The chain carries TRBV7-2 and TRBJ2-3; D may be TRBD2 (5 bases). V lost 0 bases, J lost 4 bases, and 14 bases lay in between. Per germline, CDR1 SGHTA and CDR2 FQGNSA. This CDR3 contains 16 residues. The CDR3 DNA follows: TGTGCCAGCAGCTTAGCGCTTCTAGCATACGCAGATACGCAGTATTTT. Amino acids: CASSLALLAYADTQYF.

The V call is TRBV21-1, the J call TRBJ2-7; the DNA was not used to check the table's D call, TRBD2. TRBV21-1 is a listed pseudogene. The CDR3 consists of 17 residues. The CDR3 DNA is TGTGCCAGCAGCAATTGTCCTCGTGGGGGGGCGGAATACGAGCAGTACTTC. This gives the protein CASSNCPRGGAEYEQYF.

This chain links TRBV28 with TRBJ2-1; TRBD1 aligns across 10 bases. Germline CDR1 reads MDHEN; CDR2 reads SYDVKM. This CDR3 region has 15 residues. Trimming took 10 bases from V and 6 from J; bases not matched to a gene: 12. CDR3 nucleotide sequence: TGTGCCACGGACAGACCGGGACAGGGGCCCAATGAGCAGTTCTTC. Amino acids: CATDRPGQGPNEQFF. Looking up the rest from reference TRBV28 and TRBJ2-1 gives the full variable domain: DVKVTQSSRYLVKRTGEKVFLECVQDMDHENMFWYRQDPGLGLRLIYFSYDVKMKEKGDIPEGYSVSREKKERFSLILESASTNQTSMYLCATDRPGQGPNEQFFGPGTRLTVL.

This chain links TRBV9 with TRBJ1-5; TRBD1 matches at 10 bases. This CDR3 contains 15 residues. CDR1 and CDR2 (germline): SGDLS, YYNGEE. The V segment lost 3 bases and the J segment 6 bases; nucleotides outside the gene matches: 6. The CDR3, as DNA: TGTGCCAGCAGCGCCGGACAGGGGGAGGGTCAGCCCCAGCATTTT. This codes for CASSAGQGEGQPQHF.

As to this clone: With a much larger clone just one base away, this may be a read error. The chain has TRBV7-6 and TRBJ2-7; 7 positions match TRBD1. Germline CDR1 and CDR2: SGHVS and FNYEAQ. V lost 5 bases, J lost 1 base, and 2 bases stayed unmatched. The CDR3 has 13 residues. The CDR3 loop is CASSPGQSYEQYF. CDR3 nucleotide sequence: TGTGCCAGCAGCCCGGGACAGTCCTACGAGCAGTACTTC.

The chain joins TRBV7-2 to TRBJ2-7, with 9 bases lining up with TRBD2. With V trimmed by 3 bases and J by 2 bases, 5 bases remained unmatched. The CDR3 covers 15 residues. Looked up from germline, CDR1 is SGHTA and CDR2 is FQGNSA. CDR3 coding DNA: TGTGCCAGCAGCTTTTCACTAGCGGGCCCCTACGAGCAGTACTTC. Its protein is CASSFSLAGPYEQYF.

The V and J genes are TRBV7-9 and TRBJ2-7; 7 bases line up with TRBD2. J was trimmed by 0 bases and V by 5 bases; bases with no gene match: 7. The CDR3 is 15 amino acids. From germline, CDR1 is SEHNR and CDR2 FQNEAQ (reference sequence). CDR3 region: CASSTPGGSSYEQYF. The CDR3 DNA follows: TGTGCCAGCAGCACCCCCGGGGGGAGCTCCTACGAGCAGTACTTC.